This entry lists 23 T cell receptor beta chains sequenced from one sample in a study of CD8+CD57+ T cells in acquired aplastic anemia. Individuals selected for sequencing had exhibited CD8+CD57+ cell expansion on flow cytometry. The TCR beta profiling, which covered VDJ combination and CDR3 sequence, was carried out using genomic DNA as the template. TCRdb redid the calling of the reads with MiXCR, one entry per CDR3 protein. Among just over 150,000 distinct CDR3 sequences, about 50% were seen once, and the ten largest hold roughly 30%. The sample taken for sequencing was sorted CD4+, CD8+, or CD8+CD57+ T cells (not recorded which) from PBMCs. The receptors shown here come from a human donor with aplastic anemia.

This clonotype was counted only a few times. Just one base apart from a much larger clone, this may be a read error. The genes are TRBV7-2 and TRBJ2-7; D not certain. With 0 bases removed from V and 3 bases from J, the gap between germline ends came to 6 bases. Germline V gene lookup returns CDR1 SGHTA and CDR2 FQGNSA. The CDR3 runs 13 residues. The CDR3 DNA reads as TGTGCCAGCAGCTTAGCTTACAGCTACGAGCAGTACTTC. This gives the protein CASSLAYSYEQYF.

This clonotype was seen many times. The chain is built from TRBV24-1 and TRBJ2-1, with 13 bases aligning to TRBD2. Trimming cost V 4 bases and J 5 bases; bases outside gene matches: 4. From germline, CDR1 is KGHDR and CDR2 SFDVKD. The CDR3 loop spans 16 amino acids. This CDR3 reads CATSDQTSGRHNEQFF. The CDR3 nucleotides read TGTGCCACCAGTGACCAGACTAGCGGGAGGCACAATGAGCAGTTCTTC.

This clonotype was picked up a small number of times. The rearrangement uses TRBV6-1 and TRBJ2-2; tentatively, D is TRBD1 (5 bases). This CDR3 has 16 amino acids. Per the germline V gene, CDR1 is MNHNS and CDR2 is SASEGT. The V end lost 7 bases, the J end lost 0 bases, and 15 bases lay between the germline ends. In DNA, the CDR3 is TGTGCCAGCACCCCACAAGGGGTTTCGAACACCGGGGAGCTGTTTTTT. Residues: CASTPQGVSNTGELFF.

The chain uses TRBV7-9 and TRBJ1-2; 7 positions match TRBD1. This CDR3 is built from 12 residues. Germline V gives CDR1 SEHNR, CDR2 FQNEAQ (reference sequence). V was pared by 8 bases and J by 4 bases, with 4 bases of the junction left unmatched. CDR3 coding DNA: TGTGCCAGCGGCCAGGGGGGCTATGGCTACACCTTC. Encoded protein: CASGQGGYGYTF.

This clonotype was seen ten or more times. The chain combines TRBV5-6 with TRBJ2-7, with D possibly TRBD2 on 5 matching bases. Looked up from germline, CDR1 is SGHDT and CDR2 is YYEEEE. V was cut by 4 bases and J by 0 bases, with 11 bases left in between. The length of the CDR3 is 14 residues. The CDR3 nucleotides are TGTGCCAGCAGCACCCAGGACTCCTCCTACGAGCAGTACTTC. This translates into CASSTQDSSYEQYF.

This clonotype was counted only a few times. V usage is TRBV11-2 and J usage is TRBJ2-7; D is perhaps TRBD1 (6 bases). V dropped 4 bases and J dropped 3 bases, with 16 bases sitting between them. The CDR3 has 15 amino acids. Germline V gene data show CDR1 as SGHAT and CDR2 as FQNNGV. CDR3 sequence: CASSSRGPGDYEQYF. The CDR3, as DNA: TGTGCCAGCAGCTCCAGGGGTCCCGGGGACTACGAGCAGTACTTC. The whole variable domain, remainder taken from reference TRBV11-2 and TRBJ2-7, is EAGVAQSPRYKIIEKRQSVAFWCNPISGHATLYWYQQILGQGPKLLIQFQNNGVVDDSQLPKDRFSAERLKGVDSTLKIQPAKLEDSAVYLCASSSRGPGDYEQYFGPGTRLTVT.

On this clonotype: One end of the junction varies from germline; a read error may be responsible. Here the CDR3 reads CASSLAYSVYGHAF. The CDR3 nucleotides are TGTGCCAGCAGCTTGGCTTATTCAGTCTATGGCCACGCCTTC. The chain recombines TRBV5-6 with TRBJ1-2; no reliable D call. The CDR3 sequence is 14 residues long. Germline assignment: CDR1 SGHDT and CDR2 YYEEEE.

This clonotype was counted at least ten times. This chain connects TRBV5-6 to TRBJ1-1; D perhaps matches TRBD1 (6 bases). Germline V lookup: CDR1 SGHDT, CDR2 YYEEEE. The CDR3 is 12 residues long. V lost 4 bases to trimming and J lost 5 bases, with 9 bases between them. In nucleotides, the CDR3 is TGTGCCAGCAGCGTAGGGACAACTGAAGCTTTCTTT. Translated, it gives CASSVGTTEAFF.

This chain joins TRBV10-1 and TRBJ2-6, with a tentative D call TRBD1 (6 bases). V was trimmed by 4 bases and J by 0 bases, leaving 13 bases between them. The CDR3 contains 17 residues. The germline CDR1 and CDR2 sequences are WNHNN and SYGVQD (reference sequence). The CDR3 DNA reads TGCGCCAGCAGTGGGACAGACAACATCTCTGGGGCCAACGTCCTGACTTTC. This sequence encodes CASSGTDNISGANVLTF.

This rearrangement joins TRBV4-3 to TRBJ2-2; D may be TRBD1 (6 bases). V lost 0 bases and J 1 base, leaving 12 bases between the germline ends. CDR3 length: 17 residues. Germline V CDR1 and CDR2: LGHNA, YSLEER. CDR3: CASSQDETGRNTGELFF. CDR3 coding DNA: TGCGCCAGCAGCCAAGATGAAACAGGGAGGAACACCGGGGAGCTGTTTTTT.

The chain joins TRBV7-8 to TRBJ2-3, with 7 bases fitting TRBD2. Trimming removed 4 bases from V and 1 base from J; junction bases left unmatched: 5. CDR1 is SGHVS, CDR2 FQNEAQ, per germline. The CDR3 covers 15 residues. The CDR3 loop is CASSWERGGTDTQYF. The CDR3, as DNA: TGTGCCAGCAGCTGGGAGCGGGGTGGCACAGATACGCAGTATTTT.

In its sample, this clonotype was seen many times. The chain carries TRBV27 and TRBJ2-3; a weak D match, TRBD2 (5 bases). Germline lookup yields CDR1 MNHEY and CDR2 SMNVEV (reference sequence). This CDR3 contains 13 residues. V lost 2 bases and J 6 bases, leaving 9 bases between the germline ends. The CDR3: CASSLLSEDTQYF. The CDR3 nucleotides read TGTGCCAGCAGTTTACTTAGCGAGGATACGCAGTATTTT.

This clonotype has a count of ten or more. This chain uses TRBV2 with TRBJ2-7; 11 bases fit TRBD1. The V segment lost 3 bases and the J segment 5 bases; nucleotides outside the gene matches: 9. CDR1 and CDR2 from the germline V gene are SNHLY and FYNNEI. The CDR3 spans 16 residues. This CDR3 reads CASSDRWDRGMNEQYF. CDR3 nucleotide sequence: TGTGCCAGCAGTGATCGTTGGGACAGGGGGATGAACGAGCAGTACTTC.

This clonotype was recorded a few times. This rearrangement joins TRBV30 to TRBJ2-7, with D possibly being TRBD1 (6 bases). Germline V CDR1 and CDR2: GTSNPN, SVGIG (reference sequence). The CDR3 runs to 13 residues. V was shortened by 1 base and J by 7 bases, with 14 bases between the two germline ends. CDR3 nucleotides: TGTGCCTGGAGTGACCAGGGGTATAGGGAGCAGTACTTC. Protein sequence: CAWSDQGYREQYF.

This clonotype was seen at least ten times. This rearrangement joins TRBV5-6 to TRBJ2-7; D gene ambiguous. CDR1 is SGHDT and CDR2 is YYEEEE in the germline V gene. The CDR3 is 13 residues long. V was shortened by 4 bases and J by 5 bases, with 13 bases between the two germline ends. The CDR3: CASSPPSGNEQYF. In nucleotides, the CDR3 is TGTGCCAGCAGCCCGCCTTCTGGGAACGAGCAGTACTTC.

With respect to this clonotype: This sequence may be a read error, since a much larger clone differs from it by one base. The chain's CDR3 is CASSSGRTSHF. The CDR3 DNA follows: TGCGCCAGCAGCTCGGGACGGACGAGCCACTTC. The V call is TRBV5-1, the J call TRBJ2-5; tentatively, D is TRBD1 or TRBD2 (5 bases each). CDR1 and CDR2 from the germline V gene are SGHRS and YFSETQ. The CDR3 loop spans 11 amino acids.

In this sample, this clonotype turned up many times. The V call is TRBV5-6, the J call TRBJ1-1, with TRBD1 identical over 7 bases. V shed 4 bases, J shed 4 bases, and the junction held 7 bases outside the gene matches. The CDR3 has 14 residues. CDR1 SGHDT and CDR2 YYEEEE come from the germline V gene. CDR3 sequence (DNA): TGTGCCAGCAGCGCTTCGACAGGGAGCACTGAAGCTTTCTTT. Translated, it gives CASSASTGSTEAFF.

The CDR3: CSVEGNTIYF. In nucleotides, the CDR3 is TGCAGCGTTGAAGGAAACACCATATATTTT. The chain couples TRBV29-1 to TRBJ1-3; no reliable D call. CDR1 and CDR2 from the germline V gene are SQVTM and ANQGSEA. This CDR3 is 10 amino acids long. Trimming left V 1 base short and J 5 bases short, with 0 bases between.

V is TRBV27 and J is TRBJ2-4; D gene ambiguous. Germline CDR1 MNHEY, CDR2 SMNVEV (reference sequence). This CDR3 has 13 amino acids. The CDR3 nucleotides are TGTACCGTACACGAGAGAGCCAAAAACATTCAGTACTTC. Translating gives CTVHERAKNIQYF.

J is TRBJ2-7 and V is TRBV20-1, with 8 bases lining up with TRBD1. V dropped 6 bases and J dropped 1; count of bases not matched to a gene: 8. The CDR3 has 14 residues. Germline V gives CDR1 DFQATT, CDR2 SNEGSKA (reference sequence). The CDR3 bases are TGCAGTGCGGCCAGACAGGGGAGATCCTACGAGCAGTACTTC. This sequence encodes CSAARQGRSYEQYF.

This chain connects TRBV7-8 to TRBJ2-1; D unresolved. The length of the CDR3 is 15 residues. The germline V gene encodes CDR1 SGHVS and CDR2 FQNEAQ. V lost 1 base, J lost 3 bases, and 10 bases lay in between. CDR3 in DNA: TGTGCCAGCAGCTTAGTTGTGAGTAGCTACAATGAGCAGTTCTTC. Its translation: CASSLVVSSYNEQFF.

In DNA form, the CDR3 reads TGTGCCAGCAGCTTTTACGGAACAGATACGCAGTATTTT. Translation gives CASSFYGTDTQYF. This chain uses TRBV7-9 with TRBJ2-3, with unresolved D. This CDR3 has 13 amino acids. Germline CDR1 reads SEHNR; CDR2 reads FQNEAQ (reference sequence). V lost 3 bases to trimming and J lost 3 bases, with 7 bases between them. Combining the CDR3 with reference TRBV7-9 and TRBJ2-3 gives the whole variable domain DTGVSQNPRHKITKRGQNVTFRCDPISEHNRLYWYRQTLGQGPEFLTYFQNEAQLEKSRLLSDRFSAERPKGSFSTLEIQRTEQGDSAMYLCASSFYGTDTQYFGPGTRLTVL.

This clonotype was found a few times. This sequence may be a read error, since a much larger clone differs from it by one base. In DNA form, the CDR3 reads TGTGCCAGCAGTCGGCCCCCAGTCTCAAGCACAGATACGCGGTATTTT. Encoded protein: CASSRPPVSSTDTRYF. This sequence joins TRBV2 and TRBJ2-3; D call uncertain. The CDR3 sequence is 16 residues long. The germline V gene has CDR1 SNHLY and CDR2 FYNNEI.